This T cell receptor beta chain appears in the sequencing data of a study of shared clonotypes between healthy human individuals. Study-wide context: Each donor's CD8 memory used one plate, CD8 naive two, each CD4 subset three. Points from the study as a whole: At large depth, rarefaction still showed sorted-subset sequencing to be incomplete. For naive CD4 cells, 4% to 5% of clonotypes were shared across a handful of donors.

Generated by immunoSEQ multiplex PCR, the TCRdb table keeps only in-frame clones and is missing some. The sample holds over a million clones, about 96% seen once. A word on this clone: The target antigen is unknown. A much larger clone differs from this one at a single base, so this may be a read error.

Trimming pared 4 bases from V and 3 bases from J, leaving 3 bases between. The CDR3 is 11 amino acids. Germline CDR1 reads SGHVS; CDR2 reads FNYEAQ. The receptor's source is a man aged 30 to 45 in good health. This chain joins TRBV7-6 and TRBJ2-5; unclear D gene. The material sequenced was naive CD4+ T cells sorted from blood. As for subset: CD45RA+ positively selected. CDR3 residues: CASSSEETQYF. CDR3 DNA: TGTGCCAGCAGCTCAGAAGAGACCCAGTACTTC. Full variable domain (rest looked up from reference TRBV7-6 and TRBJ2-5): GAGVSQSPRYKVTKRGQDVALRCDPISGHVSLYWYRQALGQGPEFLTYFNYEAQQDKSGLPNDRFSAERPEGSISTLTIQRTEQRDSAMYRCASSSEETQYFGPGTRLLVL.